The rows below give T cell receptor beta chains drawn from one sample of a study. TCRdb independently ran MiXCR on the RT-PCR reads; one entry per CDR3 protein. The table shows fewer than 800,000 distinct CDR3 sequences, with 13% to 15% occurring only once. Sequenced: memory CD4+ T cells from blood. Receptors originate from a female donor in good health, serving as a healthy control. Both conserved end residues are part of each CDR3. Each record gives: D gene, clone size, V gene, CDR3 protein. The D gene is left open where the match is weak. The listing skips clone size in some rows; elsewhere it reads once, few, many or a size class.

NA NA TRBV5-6 CASSSAVGGNEQFF
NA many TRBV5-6 CASSLRADNQPQHF
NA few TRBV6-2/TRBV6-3 CASSHGLPSTDTQYF
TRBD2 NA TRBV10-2 CACPPNLRQAGERDTQYF
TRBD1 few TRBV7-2 CASTPTGGTGNYGYTF
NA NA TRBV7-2 CASSSTGRPYEQYF
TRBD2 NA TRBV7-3 CASSSTSGPIETQYF
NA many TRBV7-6 CASSFWNTEAFF
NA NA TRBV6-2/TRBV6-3 CASSPLTGRVGELFF
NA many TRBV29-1 CSVLRLDEQFF
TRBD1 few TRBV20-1 CSARRDSSPGPQHF
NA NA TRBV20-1 CSAGERGAGSNQPQHF
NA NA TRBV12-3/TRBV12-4 CASSPHKPTEAFF
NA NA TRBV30 CAWKTGLWQETQYF
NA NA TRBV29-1 CSRIGTNTNYGYTF
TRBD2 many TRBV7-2 CASSLGGRDEQFF
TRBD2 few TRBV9 CASSLQLAGGIGNEQFF
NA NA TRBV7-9 CASSLELGQRSTEAFF
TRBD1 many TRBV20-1 CGTRHRDRVDF
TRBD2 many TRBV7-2 CASSERGYEQYF
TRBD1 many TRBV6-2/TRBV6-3 CASSPPVEDRRNTEAFF
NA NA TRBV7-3 CASSPRSGPLDNEQFF
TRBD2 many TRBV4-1 CASSQAHSLAGGGYNEQFF
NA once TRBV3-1 CASSPSGVLELFF
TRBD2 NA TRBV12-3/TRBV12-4 CASSGLAGVTDTQYF
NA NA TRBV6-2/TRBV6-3 CASTLQQGEKRGNQPQHF
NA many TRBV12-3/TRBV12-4 CATHPNNNSPLHF
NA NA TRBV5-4 CASSLDVRTVTEAFF
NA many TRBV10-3 CATQADLNYGYTF
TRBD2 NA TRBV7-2 CASSLGLAGMSSYEQYF
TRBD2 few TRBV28 CASSLLPSGTNTGELFF
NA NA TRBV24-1 CATIPSQGSNEQYF
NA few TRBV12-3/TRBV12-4 CASKTSGAENEKLFF
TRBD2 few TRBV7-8 CASLLGGGETQYF
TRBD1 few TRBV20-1 CSARDAGTTGGNEQFF
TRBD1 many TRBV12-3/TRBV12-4 CASNGQGPNQPQHF
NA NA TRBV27 CASNRETAIYNEQFF
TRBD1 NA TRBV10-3 CAISKNAGTGISEQYF
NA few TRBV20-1 CSARLSGQGGEQYF
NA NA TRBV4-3 CASSQARVNYGYTF
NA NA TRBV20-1 CSAPGPYNEKLFF
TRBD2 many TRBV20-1 CSARPGGSVTDTQYF
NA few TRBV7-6 CASSLGGAWDEEQYF
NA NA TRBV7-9 CASSLSGSGPYEQYF
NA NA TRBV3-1 CASSQWWEARTEAFF
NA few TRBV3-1 CASSSIGPLDEQYF
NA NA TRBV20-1 CSARQDYGTEAFF
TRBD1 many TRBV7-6 CASSSTGSTDTQYF
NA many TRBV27 CASSPRLLVGTDTQYF
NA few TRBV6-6 CASSYGTAQETQYF
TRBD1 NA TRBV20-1 CSAGADRGVRSYEQYF
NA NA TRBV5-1 CASSLDPPGTEAFF
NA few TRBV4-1 CASSQMPGLGTEAFF
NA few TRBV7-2 CASSLAGLAGGYTF
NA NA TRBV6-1 CASSEGWSGETQYF
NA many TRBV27 CASSPPGLETQYF
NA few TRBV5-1 CASSLEFNGETQYF
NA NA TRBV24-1 CATSVQDSYEQYF
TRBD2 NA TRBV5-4 CASSLDGLAGAQSYNEQFF